Included here is one T cell receptor beta chain sequence, with context. This sample stems from a study of blood T cell repertoires in COVID-19. The overall study: T cells, B-cell-depleted T cells, or PBMCs provided the cDNA or gDNA that served as material.

CDR1 is SEHNR, CDR2 FQNEAQ, per germline (reference sequence). V was clipped by 4 bases and J by 6 bases, with 14 bases between them. The CDR3 is 14 amino acids. Original processing methods: From reference gene primer amplification, estimates of nucleated cell counts were derived. Sequenced by immunoSEQ multiplex PCR; TCRdb stores in-frame clones only, minus some. V, J and clone size were drawn from that table, and D and trimming were deduced from the DNA. The sample contains hundreds of thousands of clones, approximately 88% of which appear only once. The chain recombines TRBV7-9 with TRBJ2-3; D perhaps matches TRBD1 (6 bases). The sequence was obtained from a woman in her thirties with COVID-19, enrolled during active disease. The sequencing input was peripheral blood. CDR3 sequence reads: CASSSQGHGDTQYF. CDR3 coding DNA: TGTGCCAGCAGCTCACAGGGACACGGGGATACGCAGTATTTT. Together with reference TRBV7-9 and TRBJ2-3, the CDR3 gives the full variable domain: DTGVSQNPRHKITKRGQNVTFRCDPISEHNRLYWYRQTLGQGPEFLTYFQNEAQLEKSRLLSDRFSAERPKGSFSTLEIQRTEQGDSAMYLCASSSQGHGDTQYFGPGTRLTVL.